The entry below describes one T cell receptor (beta chain). Its antigen is not identified. It may be a read error: a sequence one base away is much more abundant. Naive CD8 libraries were made from 20,000 to 1,000,000 sorted cells, and they used 10%, 30% or 50% RNA. This sample is drawn from a study of molecular identifiers for immune sequencing clone quantification. CDR1 is SGHDN, CDR2 FVKESK, per germline. The CDR3 is 15 residues long. TCRdb used MiXCR to reprocess the PCR reads, holding one entry per CDR3 protein. The data show around 480,000 distinct CDR3 sequences, with about 25% seen just once and 0.7% to 0.9% held by the top ten. General study points: Reportedly, one cell's Jurkat TCR RNA was detected within 1,100,000 naive CD8 cells.

The V and J genes are TRBV14 and TRBJ2-3, with D maybe TRBD2 (5 bases). The clonotype originates from a human donor in good health. Some libraries in this study had Jurkat cell RNA spiked in. The sequencing sample was made of naive CD8+ T cells from blood, with Jurkat cell RNA spiked in. The subset: FACS-sorted CD8+CD4-CCR7+CD45RA+ naive T cells. The CDR3 sequence is CASSQPETRADTEYF. In DNA, the CDR3 is TGTGCCAGCAGCCAGCCCGAAACTAGGGCGGATACGGAGTATTTT.